Detailed here is one T cell receptor beta chain. Its antigen is not yet known. It has no much larger one-base neighbor in the sample; base qualities were not kept. At the junction V is shortened by 2 bases and J by 4 bases, with 10 bases in between. From a lookup of the germline V gene (reference sequence), CDR1 and CDR2 are MNHEY and SMNVEV. The CDR3 goes from the cysteine to the phenylalanine over 14 residues. Solely the CDR3 DNA is kept, with 42 bases framed from the first base. TCR CDR3 regions were amplified from genomic DNA by multiplex PCR using the deep immunoSEQ assay. Genomic DNA extracted from each cell subset was distributed evenly over all wells of several immunoSEQ 96-well plates, and each plate served as one replicate. For unsorted PBMC, each replicate PCR was loaded with 250 to 300 ng genomic DNA, equivalent to about 33,000 T cell genomes. Ten immunoSEQ deep assay plates were used to sequence unsorted PBMC genomic DNA. Purified libraries were measured with a Qubit 3.0 fluorometer, size-checked on a Bioanalyzer 2100, and measured again with the KAPA Library Quantification kit. Each immunoSEQ 96-well plate was sequenced on its own single-read 150-cycle Illumina NextSeq 550 flow cell. As for how the authors treated the data: Because only junctional sequences without quality scores were contained in the immunoSEQ output, filtering matching that applied to full-length reads could not be performed. Sequences were annotated with PyIR, a Python wrapper for IgBLAST v1.9, using IMGT germline references to assign V/J genes and CDR3. Reads were removed for weak V/J assignments (E-value above 1e-6), missing CDR3, stop codons, out-of-frame junctions, or ambiguous translated residues. V3J clonotypes were defined by identical inferred V gene, J gene, and CDR3 amino acid sequence. The percentage overlap between two repertoires was calculated by dividing the number of shared unique clonotypes by the size of the smaller repertoire. Three approaches were used to assess repertoire richness: RTK rarefaction, the Chao1 estimator, and Recon v2.1 estimates of unobserved clonotypes. What TCRdb holds here is the immuneACCESS table cut down to in-frame rearrangements. Part of the clones is not present; checked against another copy, under half of the missing clones reflect an unresolved V gene, and the others are unexplained. The V and J calls and clone size are taken from that table; D and trimming were inferred from the DNA. The sample yields about 460,000 clones; around 77% were counted once. The ten largest clones take up about 11% of the sample.

This specimen belongs to a study of shared clonotypes between healthy human individuals (TCRdb year 2020). In the study overall: A couple of women and three men aged 18 to 49 years were included in the cohort. Blood TCR repertoires of four to six healthy adults were deeply sequenced to estimate repertoire size and the extent of clonotype sharing between individuals. Libraries were prepared and TCR repertoires were sequenced by different laboratories using diverse techniques, in order to increase sequencing depth and limit assay-specific biases. Per donor, leukapheresis produced somewhere between about 0.8 and 9.5 billion PBMCs. Overall study results and their limits: Because the study included only a small number of donors, the genetic and exposure-history diversity represented was limited. Sampling was limited to blood, and TCR repertoires in tissue likely differ from TCR repertoires in blood. Based on pairwise subsampling, the degree of clonotype sharing among donors was expected to be affected by sequencing depth.

The donors were healthy, HIV-negative adults who had no recently reported acute infections or vaccinations. All donors were Caucasian adults living in Nashville, Tennessee, USA. For unsorted samples, about 90 million PBMCs were counted and genomic DNA was extracted with the QIAamp DNA Blood Mini kit. Blood was collected by leukapheresis, and PBMCs were isolated by Ficoll-Histopaque density gradient centrifugation and then cryopreserved in liquid nitrogen vapor phase. The V gene is TRBV27 and the J gene is TRBJ2-3; TRBD1 is possibly the D segment (5 matching bases). The origin of this receptor is a woman aged 40-49 years in good health. Some clones in this sample may be carry-over from other donors' samples. The material sequenced was PBMCs. The DNA sequence is as follows: TGTGCCAGCAGTTTACATGACAGCCCAGATACGCAGTATTTT. The encoded protein is CASSLHDSPDTQYF.